The sample holds a few counts of the clone carrying this T cell receptor (beta chain). Alongside a J-beta primer mix, a sample-barcoded 5' primer served in a second PCR lasting about 7 to 12 cycles. TCRdb reprocessed the 5' RACE reads via MiXCR and lists one record per CDR3 protein. Here the sample spans hundreds of thousands of distinct CDR3 sequences, roughly 43% being singletons. These data come from a study of blood T cells in healthy people across ages. The V gene lost 0 bases and the J gene lost 0 bases, with 11 bases spanning the gap. The CDR3 consists of 15 residues. Germline V lookup: CDR1 DFQATT, CDR2 SNEGSKA (reference sequence).

The sequence came from an elderly man in good health. This chain connects TRBV20-1 to TRBJ2-5, with D perhaps being TRBD1 or TRBD2 (5 bases each). The sequenced sample was blood. CDR3 protein: CSARENGADQETQYF. The CDR3 coding sequence is TGCAGTGCTAGAGAAAACGGGGCAGACCAAGAGACCCAGTACTTC.